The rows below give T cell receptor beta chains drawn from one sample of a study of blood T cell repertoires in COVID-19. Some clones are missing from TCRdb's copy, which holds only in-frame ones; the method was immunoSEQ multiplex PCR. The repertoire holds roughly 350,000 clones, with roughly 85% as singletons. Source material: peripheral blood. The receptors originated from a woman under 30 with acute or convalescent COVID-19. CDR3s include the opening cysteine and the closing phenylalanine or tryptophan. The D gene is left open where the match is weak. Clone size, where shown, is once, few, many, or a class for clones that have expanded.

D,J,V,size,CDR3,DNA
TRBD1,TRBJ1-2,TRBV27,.,CASSLSRTGIRGYTF,TGTGCCAGCAGTTTATCAAGGACAGGGATTCGGGGCTACACCTTC
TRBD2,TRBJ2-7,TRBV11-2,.,CASSFPAEAGAPGEQYF,TGTGCCAGCAGCTTTCCCGCCGAAGCGGGGGCCCCGGGGGAGCAGTACTTC
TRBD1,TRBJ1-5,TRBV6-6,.,CASSYSDRGQSQPQHF,TGTGCCAGCAGTTACTCGGACAGGGGGCAGAGTCAGCCCCAGCATTTT
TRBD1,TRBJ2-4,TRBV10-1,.,CASSAGGTGNIQYF,TGCGCCAGCAGCGCCGGGGGGACAGGGAACATTCAGTACTTC
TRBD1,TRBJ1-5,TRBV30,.,CAWNEGGQYQPQHF,TGTGCCTGGAACGAAGGGGGCCAATATCAGCCCCAGCATTTT
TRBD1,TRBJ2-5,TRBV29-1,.,CSVPPTGVSQYF,TGCAGCGTTCCGCCGACAGGGGTATCTCAGTACTTC
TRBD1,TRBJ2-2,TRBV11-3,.,CASFKTGGVTGELFF,TGTGCCAGCTTCAAGACAGGGGGAGTTACCGGGGAGCTGTTTTTT
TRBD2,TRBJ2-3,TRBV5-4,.,CASSFGGAGTDTQYF,TGTGCCAGCAGCTTCGGGGGGGCCGGCACAGATACGCAGTATTTT
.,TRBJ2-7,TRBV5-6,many,CASSLRQILSYEQYF,TGTGCCAGCAGCCTTCGACAGATTCTCTCCTACGAGCAGTACTTC
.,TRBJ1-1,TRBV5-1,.,CASRGEGLMNTEAFF,TGCGCCAGCAGGGGAGAGGGTCTCATGAACACTGAAGCTTTCTTT
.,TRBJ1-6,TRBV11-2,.,CASSSQTTRANSPLHF,TGTGCCAGCAGCTCACAAACGACGAGGGCTAATTCACCCCTCCACTTT
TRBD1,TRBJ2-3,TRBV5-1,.,CASSLGTGNTDTQYF,TGCGCCAGCAGCTTAGGGACAGGCAACACAGATACGCAGTATTTT
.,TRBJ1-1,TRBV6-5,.,CASTLYPNTEAFF,TGTGCCAGCACCCTCTACCCCAACACTGAAGCTTTCTTT
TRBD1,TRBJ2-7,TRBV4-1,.,CASSPGDSGRHF,TGCGCCAGCAGCCCCGGGGACAGCGGCAGACACTTC
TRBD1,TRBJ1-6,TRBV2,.,CASTETGVNSPLHF,TGTGCCAGCACCGAGACAGGGGTTAATTCACCCCTCCACTTT
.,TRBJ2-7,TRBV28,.,CASSSGSVIYEQYF,TGTGCCAGCAGTTCAGGGTCGGTGATCTACGAGCAGTACTTC
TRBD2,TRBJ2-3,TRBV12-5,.,CASGLVLGGRPDTQYF,TGTGCTAGTGGTTTGGTACTCGGGGGGAGGCCAGATACGCAGTATTTT
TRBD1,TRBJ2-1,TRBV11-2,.,CASSQQGYNGEQFF,TGTGCCAGCAGTCAACAGGGGTATAACGGTGAGCAGTTCTTC
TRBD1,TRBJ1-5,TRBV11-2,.,CASSPTLDRGDQPQHF,TGTGCCAGCAGCCCGACCTTAGACAGGGGTGATCAGCCCCAGCATTTT
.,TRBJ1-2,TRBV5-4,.,CASSRGEGNYGYTF,TGTGCCAGCAGCCGAGGGGAGGGAAACTATGGCTACACCTTC
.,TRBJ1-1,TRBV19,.,CASSILRDTEAFF,TGTGCCAGTAGTATCCTGAGAGACACTGAAGCTTTCTTT
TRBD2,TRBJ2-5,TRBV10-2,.,CASSVIAGAGETQYF,TGCGCCAGCAGTGTGATAGCGGGGGCCGGGGAGACCCAGTACTTC
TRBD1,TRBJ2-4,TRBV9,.,CASSLGQKNIQYF,TGTGCCAGCAGCTTGGGACAGAAAAACATTCAGTACTTC
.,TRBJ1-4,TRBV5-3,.,CACGGVKKLFF,TGTGCCTGTGGGGGGGTTAAAAAACTGTTTTTT
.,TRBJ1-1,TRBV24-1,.,CATQDNTEAFF,TGTGCCACCCAGGATAACACTGAAGCTTTCTTT
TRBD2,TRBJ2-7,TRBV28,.,CASSLMVGLAGGHEQYF,TGTGCCAGCAGTTTGATGGTGGGACTAGCGGGAGGGCACGAGCAGTACTTC
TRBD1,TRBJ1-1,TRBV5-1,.,CASSGTGQNTEAFF,TGCGCCAGCAGCGGGACAGGGCAGAACACTGAAGCTTTCTTT
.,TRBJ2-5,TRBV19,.,CASSNKLASQETQYF,TGTGCCAGTAGTAATAAGCTAGCGTCCCAAGAGACCCAGTACTTC
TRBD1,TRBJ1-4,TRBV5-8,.,CASSLGTGIGEKLFF,TGTGCCAGCAGCTTGGGGACAGGGATCGGGGAAAAACTGTTTTTT
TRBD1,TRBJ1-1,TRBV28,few,CASSSGGATGKTEAFF,TGTGCCAGCAGTTCAGGGGGCGCAACGGGTAAGACTGAAGCTTTCTTT
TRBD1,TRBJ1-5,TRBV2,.,CASSEQGYGQPQHF,TGTGCCAGCAGCGAACAGGGGTATGGTCAGCCCCAGCATTTT
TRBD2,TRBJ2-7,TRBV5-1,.,CASSPPGTSADEQYF,TGCGCCAGCAGCCCCCCCGGGACTAGCGCCGACGAGCAGTACTTC
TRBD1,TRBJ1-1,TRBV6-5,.,CASRGDRNTEAFF,TGTGCCAGCAGGGGGGACAGGAACACTGAAGCTTTCTTT
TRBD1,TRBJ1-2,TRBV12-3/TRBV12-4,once,CASSLGTDVGYTF,TGTGCCAGCAGTCTCGGGACAGACGTGGGCTACACCTTC
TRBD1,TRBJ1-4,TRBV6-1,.,CASSDGDSGKLFF,TGTGCCAGCAGTGATGGGGACAGCGGAAAACTGTTTTTT
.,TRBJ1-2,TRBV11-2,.,CASSLEIGPGYGYTF,TGTGCCAGCAGCTTAGAAATTGGTCCAGGGTATGGCTACACCTTC
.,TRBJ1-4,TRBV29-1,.,CSGQAEKLFF,TGCAGCGGACAGGCCGAAAAACTGTTTTTT
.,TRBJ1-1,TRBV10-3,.,CAISETTGADAFF,TGTGCCATCAGTGAGACGACAGGTGCTGACGCTTTCTTT
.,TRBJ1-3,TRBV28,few,CASSIYSGNTIYF,TGTGCCAGCAGTATTTACTCTGGAAACACCATATATTTT
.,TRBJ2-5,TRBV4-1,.,CASSQSLGETQYF,TGCGCCAGCAGCCAAAGCCTAGGTGAGACCCAGTACTTC
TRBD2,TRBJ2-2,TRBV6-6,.,CASSPLTSGGVNTGELFF,TGTGCCAGCAGTCCCCTTACTAGCGGGGGGGTGAACACCGGGGAGCTGTTTTTT
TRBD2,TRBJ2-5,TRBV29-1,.,CSVEDPSGGETQYF,TGCAGCGTTGAAGATCCTAGCGGGGGAGAGACCCAGTACTTC
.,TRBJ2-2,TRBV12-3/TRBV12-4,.,CASSYGGELFF,TGTGCCAGCAGTTACGGCGGGGAGCTGTTTTTT
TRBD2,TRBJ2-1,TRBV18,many,CASSQARAGTSGRSREQFF,TGTGCCAGCTCACAAGCACGAGCCGGGACTAGCGGGAGGTCTCGGGAGCAGTTCTTC
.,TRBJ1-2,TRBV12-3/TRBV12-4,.,CAAEGGYGYTF,TGTGCCGCGGAAGGGGGCTATGGCTACACCTTC
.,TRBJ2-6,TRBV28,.,CASTGSYGANVLTF,TGTGCCAGCACAGGGTCTTACGGGGCCAACGTCCTGACTTTC
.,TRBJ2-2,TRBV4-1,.,CASSRVDIGEVSGGELFF,TGCGCCAGCAGCCGGGTGGATATCGGGGAGGTTTCGGGCGGGGAGCTGTTTTTT
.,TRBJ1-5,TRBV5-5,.,CASSLGGGPTRPQHF,TGTGCCAGCAGCCTCGGGGGGGGTCCTACGCGGCCCCAGCATTTT
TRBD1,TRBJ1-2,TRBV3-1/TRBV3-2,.,CASSQAMGQLYYGYTF,TGTGCCAGCAGCCAAGCGATGGGACAGCTTTACTATGGCTACACCTTC
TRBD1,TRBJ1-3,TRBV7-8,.,CASSQTGAGNTIYF,TGTGCCAGCAGTCAAACAGGGGCTGGAAACACCATATATTTT
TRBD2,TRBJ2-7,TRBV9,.,CASSVAWTSGSEQYF,TGTGCCAGCAGCGTAGCATGGACTAGCGGGAGCGAGCAGTACTTC
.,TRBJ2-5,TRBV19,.,CASSRGTSAEETQYF,TGTGCCAGTAGTAGGGGGACTTCCGCCGAAGAGACCCAGTACTTC
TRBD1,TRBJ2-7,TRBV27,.,CASSSTGGHEQYF,TGTGCCAGCAGTTCGACAGGGGGCCACGAGCAGTACTTC
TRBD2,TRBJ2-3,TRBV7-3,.,CASSPGGVTDTQYF,TGTGCCAGCAGCCCGGGGGGGGTTACGGATACGCAGTATTTT
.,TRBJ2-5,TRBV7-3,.,CASSWTPSGTQYF,TGTGCCAGCAGCTGGACACCCTCGGGGACCCAGTACTTC
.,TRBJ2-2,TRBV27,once,CASSQGLTTGELFF,TGTGCCAGCAGCCAAGGACTTACTACCGGGGAGCTGTTTTTT
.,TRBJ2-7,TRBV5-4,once,CASSSAKASSYEQYF,TGTGCCAGCAGCTCCGCCAAAGCGTCCTCCTACGAGCAGTACTTC